These 27 T cell receptor beta chains came from one sample sequenced in a study of technical replicates of blood from four donors. Profiling relied on immunoSEQ multiplex PCR, and the TCRdb table lists in-frame clones only, not all of them. The data hold 74,000 or so clones, with 96% observed a single time. What was sequenced was T cells isolated from PBMCs. The receptor set was obtained from a human donor in good health.

The chain uses TRBV23-1 and TRBJ2-5, with 14 bases fitting TRBD2. TRBV23-1 counts as an open reading frame of uncertain function. This CDR3 spans 20 amino acids. V gave up 11 bases and J gave up 1 base; unmatched junction bases: 21. The CDR3 nucleotides read TGCGCCCGTCGGCCAAACGCGACCGGGACTAGCGGGAGCGGCCAAGAGACCCAGTACTTC. The encoded protein is CARRPNATGTSGSGQETQYF.

The V and J genes are TRBV27 and TRBJ2-1; 14 bases line up with TRBD2. This CDR3 has 14 residues. Germline CDR1 MNHEY, CDR2 SMNVEV (reference sequence). J lost 9 bases, V lost 5 bases, and 3 bases had no gene match. The CDR3 nucleotides are TGTGCCAGCAGTCGACTAGCGGGAGGGCCTGAGCAGTTCTTC. This translates into CASSRLAGGPEQFF.

V usage is TRBV29-1 and J usage is TRBJ1-1; D is ambiguous. The CDR3 spans 12 residues. V lost 4 bases and J lost 4, with 10 bases in between. CDR1 is SQVTM and CDR2 is ANQGSEA in the germline V gene. The CDR3 reads CSVGLMSTEAFF. In DNA, the CDR3 is TGCAGCGTTGGCCTCATGAGCACTGAAGCTTTCTTT.

This chain uses TRBV5-1 with TRBJ2-7; tentatively, D is TRBD2 (5 bases). Trimming removed 0 bases at V and 0 bases at J, with 16 bases between. There are 17 residues in the CDR3. Per germline, CDR1 SGHRS and CDR2 YFSETQ. The CDR3 region has the DNA TGCGCCAGCAGCTTGGGCCAACTAGGTCCTAGCTCCTACGAGCAGTACTTC. It is translated as CASSLGQLGPSSYEQYF.

The chain employs TRBV4-3 and TRBJ1-2; 10 bases align to TRBD1. The CDR3 consists of 17 residues. Looked up from germline, CDR1 is LGHNA and CDR2 is YSLEER. The V and J ends lost 1 base and 4 bases, in that order; junction bases with no gene match: 9. Here the CDR3 DNA reads TGCGCCAGCAGCCAAGGACCGGACAGGGGGGCTATCTATGGCTACACCTTC. It yields the protein CASSQGPDRGAIYGYTF.

The rearrangement links TRBV7-9 to TRBJ1-1; D is unclear. Looked up from germline, CDR1 is SEHNR and CDR2 is FQNEAQ (reference sequence). Trimming removed 5 bases from V and 2 bases from J, with 9 bases in between. The CDR3 runs 13 residues. The CDR3 DNA is TGTGCCAGCAGCCGGGCGGGAAACACTGAAGCTTTCTTT. Its translation: CASSRAGNTEAFF.

V usage is TRBV9 and J usage is TRBJ1-1, with D hard to call. The CDR3 spans 12 residues. Per the germline V gene, CDR1 is SGDLS and CDR2 is YYNGEE. Trimming shortened V by 0 bases and J by 4 bases, and 4 bases separated the two germline ends. The DNA for the CDR3 is TGTGCCAGCAGCGTAGTTAGCACTGAAGCTTTCTTT. This gives the protein CASSVVSTEAFF.

In regard to this clone: In the same sample, other DNA sequences code for this CDR3. This sequence joins TRBV11-2 and TRBJ2-3; TRBD2 is a possible D gene (6 bases). The CDR3 length is 15 residues. Germline V lookup: CDR1 SGHAT, CDR2 FQNNGV. V gave up 2 bases and J gave up 1 base, with 10 bases separating them. CDR3 residues: CASSLTSSGTDTQYF. The CDR3 DNA reads TGTGCCAGCAGCTTAACTAGCTCTGGCACAGATACGCAGTATTTT. The variable domain in full, completed from reference TRBV11-2 and TRBJ2-3, reads EAGVAQSPRYKIIEKRQSVAFWCNPISGHATLYWYQQILGQGPKLLIQFQNNGVVDDSQLPKDRFSAERLKGVDSTLKIQPAKLEDSAVYLCASSLTSSGTDTQYFGPGTRLTVL.

The chain combines TRBV28 with TRBJ1-3; D is possibly TRBD1 (5 bases). V lost 5 bases to trimming and J lost 3 bases, with 14 bases between them. This CDR3 is built from 15 residues. Germline V gene data show CDR1 as MDHEN and CDR2 as SYDVKM. In DNA form, the CDR3 reads TGTGCCAGCAGTCCCCCTTGGGGGGTTGGAAACACCATATATTTT. It specifies CASSPPWGVGNTIYF. The full variable domain, with the rest looked up from reference TRBV28 and TRBJ1-3, is DVKVTQSSRYLVKRTGEKVFLECVQDMDHENMFWYRQDPGLGLRLIYFSYDVKMKEKGDIPEGYSVSREKKERFSLILESASTNQTSMYLCASSPPWGVGNTIYFGEGSWLTVV.

This clone was seen just once. The chain has TRBV7-9 and TRBJ2-3; weak D call: TRBD2 (6 bases). The CDR3 is 12 residues long. Deletions cut 3 bases from V and 11 bases from J, with 12 bases between. Germline V lookup: CDR1 SEHNR, CDR2 FQNEAQ (reference sequence). The CDR3 DNA is TGTGCCAGCAGCTTGGGATTGCGGGGGCAGTATTTT. Protein product: CASSLGLRGQYF.

The chain has TRBV5-6 and TRBJ1-2, with a weak D call TRBD1 (5 bases). The CDR3 spans 16 residues. V was pared by 4 bases and J by 0 bases, with 16 bases between. Germline V CDR1 and CDR2: SGHDT, YYEEEE. This CDR3 reads CASSQNLGQANYGYTF. CDR3 DNA sequence: TGTGCCAGCAGCCAAAATCTCGGACAAGCTAACTATGGCTACACCTTC.

This chain connects TRBV5-1 to TRBJ2-1; 14 nucleotides line up with TRBD2. The CDR3 extends over 15 amino acids. Germline CDR1 and CDR2: SGHRS and YFSETQ. Germline trimming cut 4 bases from V and 8 bases from J; bases unmatched to any gene: 5. The CDR3 nucleotides read TGCGCCAGCAGCCTTGGACTAGCGGGAGGTGATGAGCAGTTCTTC. This encodes CASSLGLAGGDEQFF. The full variable domain, rest sourced from reference TRBV5-1 and TRBJ2-1, is KAGVTQTPRYLIKTRGQQVTLSCSPISGHRSVSWYQQTPGQGLQFLFEYFSETQRNKGNFPGRFSGRQFSNSRSEMNVSTLELGDSALYLCASSLGLAGGDEQFFGPGTRLTVL.

This chain connects TRBV5-1 to TRBJ2-2, with 9 bases fitting TRBD1. Germline CDR1 is SGHRS and CDR2 is YFSETQ. V lost 3 bases and J lost 6; bases outside the gene matches: 3. CDR3 size: 14 residues. The CDR3 spells CASSWTGDAGELFF. The CDR3 DNA reads as TGCGCCAGCAGCTGGACAGGGGACGCCGGGGAGCTGTTTTTT.

This sequence joins TRBV7-9 and TRBJ2-7; 7 bases map to TRBD1. CDR1 SEHNR and CDR2 FQNEAQ come from the germline V gene (reference sequence). The CDR3 has 15 residues. V lost 7 bases and J lost 2; bases outside the gene matches: 11. Here the CDR3 reads CASKSSDRAAYEQYF. Written as DNA, the CDR3 is TGTGCCAGCAAATCCTCTGACAGGGCGGCCTACGAGCAGTACTTC.

This sequence joins TRBV2 and TRBJ2-3; D might be TRBD1 (6 bases). Germline loops: CDR1 SNHLY, CDR2 FYNNEI. This CDR3 has 13 amino acids. V shed 6 bases and J shed 4 bases, with 11 bases lying between them. The CDR3 nucleotides are TGTGCCAGCAGCGAGACAGGCCCAGATACGCAGTATTTT. It encodes CASSETGPDTQYF.

V usage is TRBV30 and J usage is TRBJ2-7, with a tentative D call TRBD2 (6 bases). Germline V CDR1 and CDR2: GTSNPN, SVGIG (reference sequence). V gave up 7 bases and J gave up 2 bases, with 9 bases separating them. The CDR3 totals 11 residues. The CDR3 loop reads CALAEAYEQYF. CDR3 bases: TGTGCCTTAGCGGAGGCCTACGAGCAGTACTTC.

This chain links TRBV6-5 with TRBJ1-2; 8 nucleotides align to TRBD1. CDR3 length: 14 residues. CDR1 and CDR2 from the germline V gene are MNHEY and SVGAGI. Losses at the gene ends were 6 bases for V and 4 bases for J; bases not matched to a gene: 7. DNA for the CDR3: TGTGCCAGCAGCCTCAGGGGGCCGGGCTATGGCTACACCTTC. It encodes CASSLRGPGYGYTF.

J is TRBJ2-7 and V is TRBV21-1; the D call in the table, TRBD2, was not verified against the DNA. TRBV21-1 is termed a pseudogene. CDR3 length: 14 amino acids. CDR3 sequence: CASSKVHFSYEQYF. The CDR3 bases are TGTGCCAGCAGCAAAGTTCACTTCTCCTACGAGCAGTACTTC.

This clone was seen a single time. This chain uses TRBV27 with TRBJ2-5, with 7 bases aligning to TRBD2. The CDR3 length is 15 residues. Germline CDR1 MNHEY, CDR2 SMNVEV (reference sequence). The V and J ends lost 1 base and 4 bases, in that order; junction bases with no gene match: 6. In DNA form, the CDR3 reads TGTGCCAGCAGTTTATTTAGGGAGGGAGCAGAGACCCAGTACTTC. It codes for CASSLFREGAETQYF.

The chain employs TRBV5-6 and TRBJ2-1, with 7 bases identical to TRBD2. The CDR3 loop spans 16 amino acids. V gave up 4 bases and J gave up 0 bases; unmatched junction bases: 7. In germline, CDR1 is SGHDT, CDR2 YYEEEE. The chain's CDR3 is CASSRPSGFSYNEQFF. CDR3 nucleotides: TGTGCCAGCAGCAGGCCTAGCGGATTCTCCTACAATGAGCAGTTCTTC.

The V and J genes are TRBV5-1 and TRBJ2-7; perhaps TRBD1 as D (5 bases). Germline V gene lookup returns CDR1 SGHRS and CDR2 YFSETQ. Trimming removed 2 bases at V and 1 base at J, with 16 bases between. This CDR3 has 16 residues. CDR3 residues: CASSLGRQFASYEQYF. The CDR3 coding sequence is TGCGCCAGCAGCTTAGGCCGACAGTTCGCGTCCTACGAGCAGTACTTC.

The rearrangement links TRBV6-1 to TRBJ1-5; D not certain. The V end lost 1 base, the J end lost 4 bases, and 11 bases lay between the germline ends. The CDR3 length is 15 residues. Germline CDR1 is MNHNS and CDR2 is SASEGT. The CDR3 DNA reads as TGTGCCAGCAGTGAAGGAGGGAGTCCGAATCAGCCCCAGCATTTT. Translating gives CASSEGGSPNQPQHF.

This chain connects TRBV9 to TRBJ1-5; 8 bases are a match to TRBD1. The germline CDR1 and CDR2 sequences are SGDLS and YYNGEE. Trimming at V came to 0 bases and at J to 5 bases, leaving 1 base not matched to a gene. The CDR3 sequence is 14 residues long. The CDR3 region is CASSVAGGDQPQHF. CDR3 coding DNA: TGTGCCAGCAGCGTAGCAGGGGGCGATCAGCCCCAGCATTTT.

CDR3 in amino acids: CASSFLTSGGTYNEQFF. The CDR3 DNA reads as TGTGCCAGCAGCTTCTTAACTAGCGGTGGAACCTACAATGAGCAGTTCTTC. V is TRBV13 and J is TRBJ2-1, with 8 bases identical to TRBD2. Per the germline V gene, CDR1 is PRHDT and CDR2 is FYEKMQ (reference sequence). The CDR3 has 17 amino acids. V lost 3 bases, J lost 2 bases, and 9 bases stayed unmatched.

Note on this clone: A junction boundary mismatches the germline segment, possibly from a read error. The chain employs TRBV7-7 and TRBJ2-7, with 7 nucleotides matching TRBD1. CDR1 is SSHAT, CDR2 FNYEAQ, per germline (reference sequence). The CDR3 loop spans 14 amino acids. The CDR3 loop is CASSPPGQSYEQYF. CDR3 DNA: TGTGCTAGCAGCCCCCCGGGACAGTCCTACGAGCAGTACTTC.

In this sample, this clone turned up once. The genes are TRBV30 and TRBJ1-5, with 7 positions matching TRBD1. With V trimmed by 2 bases and J by 7 bases, 5 bases remained unmatched. CDR1 and CDR2 from the germline V gene are GTSNPN and SVGIG (reference sequence). The CDR3 spans 13 residues. CDR3 DNA sequence: TGTGCCTGGAGTACAGGGGAATGGCAGCCCCAGCATTTT. Its protein is CAWSTGEWQPQHF.

The chain combines TRBV27 with TRBJ1-2; D perhaps matches TRBD1 (5 bases). The V gene's germline CDR1 is MNHEY and CDR2 SMNVEV (reference sequence). The V gene lost 2 bases and the J gene lost 2 bases, with 12 bases spanning the gap. The CDR3 runs 15 residues. The CDR3 sequence: CASSLNGGSNYGYTF. Written as DNA, the CDR3 is TGTGCCAGCAGTTTAAATGGGGGGAGCAACTATGGCTACACCTTC.